Listed below are T cell receptor beta chains from one sample, sequenced in a study of shared clonotypes between healthy human individuals. The method was immunoSEQ multiplex PCR; TCRdb's version includes in-frame clones alone and lacks a portion of them. The sample records approximately 1.4 million clones, 95% to 99% being singletons. Input material: naive CD4+ T cells sorted from blood. The receptor source for this set is a young man in good health. CDR3s include the opening cysteine and the closing phenylalanine or tryptophan. Fields, in order: J gene, clone size, V gene, D gene, CDR3 DNA, CDR3 protein. The D gene is left open where the match is weak. Clone size is not always given. Where it is, it says once, few, many or a class for expanded clones.

TRBJ2-7 | - | TRBV5-6 | - | TGTGCCAGCAGCCCATCTCGTGGGGGGAAGATCTTCCCCCCCTACGAGCAGTACTTC | CASSPSRGGKIFPPYEQYF
TRBJ2-3 | - | TRBV27 | - | TGTGCCAGCAGTTTACGGGGGAGGATGACAGATACGCAGTATTTT | CASSLRGRMTDTQYF
TRBJ2-3 | - | TRBV10-1 | TRBD2 | TGCGCCAGCAGTAGGACTAGCGGGAGGGCCTTAGATACGCAGTATTTT | CASSRTSGRALDTQYF
TRBJ2-7 | - | TRBV7-2 | TRBD1 | TGTGCCAGCAGCTTCAGGACAGGGGACTACGAGCAGTACTTC | CASSFRTGDYEQYF
TRBJ2-7 | - | TRBV5-4 | TRBD2 | TGTGCCAGCAGCTTGACGGGACTAGTACGTTACGAGCAGTACTTC | CASSLTGLVRYEQYF
TRBJ2-1 | - | TRBV6-4 | TRBD1 | TGTGCCAGCAGTCAGGACAGGTACAATGAGCAGTTCTTC | CASSQDRYNEQFF
TRBJ1-4 | few | TRBV6-5 | - | TGTGCCAGCAGTTACGAGGGGGTTCGGGAAAAACTGTTTTTT | CASSYEGVREKLFF
TRBJ2-7 | - | TRBV7-2 | - | TGTGCCAGCAGCCCACAGAGCTCCTACGAGCAGTACTTC | CASSPQSSYEQYF
TRBJ2-3 | - | TRBV4-1 | - | TGCGCCAGCAGCCAAGATGTAGCGGCTAGCACAGATACGCAGTATTTT | CASSQDVAASTDTQYF
TRBJ2-7 | - | TRBV7-6 | TRBD2 | TGTGCCAGCAGCTTAGTACTAGGGACTAGCGGACCACCGGAGCAGTACTTC | CASSLVLGTSGPPEQYF
TRBJ2-3 | once | TRBV18 | TRBD2 | TGTGCCAGCTCACCGGCCATCACTAGCGGGAGATTGGATACGCAGTATTTT | CASSPAITSGRLDTQYF
TRBJ2-1 | - | TRBV5-4 | - | TGTGCCAGCAGCGCTCCCCGGGCGGATGAGCAGTTCTTC | CASSAPRADEQFF
TRBJ1-5 | - | TRBV21-1 | - | TGTGCCAGCACCAAGAGGCTGCGGGACAGGGCATTTGGCAATCAGCCCCAGCATTTT | CASTKRLRDRAFGNQPQHF
TRBJ2-3 | - | TRBV28 | - | TGTGCCAGCAGTTTGATTTTACCGCAAAGGAACGATACAGATACGCAGTATTTT | CASSLILPQRNDTDTQYF
TRBJ1-5 | - | TRBV7-6 | TRBD1 | TGTGCCAGCAGCTTGGCAGGGGGGCCCCAGCATTTT | CASSLAGGPQHF
TRBJ1-4 | - | TRBV5-1 | - | TGCGCCAGCAGCTTAGCTACCGCGGGGGAAAAACTGTTTTTT | CASSLATAGEKLFF
TRBJ2-1 | - | TRBV14 | TRBD1 | TGTGCCAGCCAAGAACGGGACAGGGGGAATGAGCAGTTCTTC | CASQERDRGNEQFF
TRBJ2-5 | - | TRBV28 | - | TGTGCCAGCACCCAGACCATAGGGGGGTGGGAGACCCAGTACTTC | CASTQTIGGWETQYF
TRBJ2-1 | - | TRBV5-1 | TRBD1 | TGCGCCAGCAGGACGATAGGGGGCCCGAATGAGCAGTTCTTC | CASRTIGGPNEQFF
TRBJ2-5 | - | TRBV19 | TRBD1 | TGTGCCAGTAGTGTAACAGGGGTAGTAGAGACCCAGTACTTC | CASSVTGVVETQYF
TRBJ2-1 | - | TRBV14 | - | TGTGCCAGCAGCCGCCTTTCCTACAATGAGCAGTTCTTC | CASSRLSYNEQFF
TRBJ2-1 | - | TRBV6-1 | TRBD2 | TGTGCCAGCAGTGTACTAGCGGGAGTTGTCAGTGAGCAGTTCTTC | CASSVLAGVVSEQFF
TRBJ2-7 | - | TRBV9 | - | TGTGCCAGCAGGCCCAGGGGGGACCTTGTGGGTTCCGAGCAGTACTTC | CASRPRGDLVGSEQYF
TRBJ1-1 | - | TRBV5-4 | - | TGTGCCAGCAGCCAACTACAGGGCATGAACACTGAAGCTTTCTTT | CASSQLQGMNTEAFF
TRBJ2-7 | - | TRBV27 | TRBD1 | TGTGCCAGCCAACCCCTTCGGGACAGGGGCTGGAAAACCTACGAGCAGTACTTC | CASQPLRDRGWKTYEQYF
TRBJ2-3 | - | TRBV5-5 | TRBD2 | TGTGCCAGCAGCTTACCGGGAGGCGGAGGAGATACGCAGTATTTT | CASSLPGGGGDTQYF
TRBJ1-4 | - | TRBV5-8 | - | TGTGCCAGCAGCTCCGCCTCAGGTTATGAAAAACTGTTTTTT | CASSSASGYEKLFF
TRBJ1-2 | - | TRBV6-5 | - | TGTGCCAGCAGTCAACGGGGGGGTGGCTACACCTTC | CASSQRGGGYTF
TRBJ2-3 | - | TRBV23-1 | - | TGCGCCAGCAGTCTGGACAGACAGCAGCGGGTTCGCACAGATACGCAGTATTTT | CASSLDRQQRVRTDTQYF
TRBJ2-2 | - | TRBV19 | TRBD2 | TGTGCCAGTAGCCGTCGTCGGGAGGGTTCGGCCGGGGAGCTGTTTTTT | CASSRRREGSAGELFF
TRBJ2-5 | - | TRBV5-1 | TRBD1 | TGCGCCAGCAGCCCGCCGGGGACAGGGATGAAAGAGACCCAGTACTTC | CASSPPGTGMKETQYF
TRBJ1-4 | - | TRBV15 | - | TGTGCCACCAGACCCTCGTCCGGCGAAAAACTGTTTTTT | CATRPSSGEKLFF
TRBJ1-4 | - | TRBV5-6 | - | TGTGCCAGCAGCTTGGGTAACAGTCTAAGGAATGAAAAACTGTTTTTT | CASSLGNSLRNEKLFF
TRBJ2-3 | - | TRBV7-6 | TRBD2 | TGTGCCAGCAGCCTAGCGGGAAGCACAGATACGCAGTATTTT | CASSLAGSTDTQYF
TRBJ2-3 | - | TRBV5-1 | TRBD2 | TGCGCCAGCAGCTTGGACTCTCGGCTAGCGGCCTCCACAGATACGCAGTATTTT | CASSLDSRLAASTDTQYF
TRBJ2-6 | once | TRBV5-1 | - | TGCGCCAGCAGCTTGGTGAGCTCTGGGGCCAACGTCCTGACTTTC | CASSLVSSGANVLTF
TRBJ2-5 | - | TRBV14 | - | TGTGCCAGCATTAGACGGAGCAGCCAAGAGACCCAGTACTTC | CASIRRSSQETQYF
TRBJ1-5 | - | TRBV5-4 | TRBD1 | TGTGCCAGCAGCTTGGGTGCCCCAGGGGGGAATCAGCCCCAGCATTTT | CASSLGAPGGNQPQHF
TRBJ1-1 | - | TRBV5-5 | - | TGTGCCAGCAGCCTGTTGTACGGGGGGACGAACACTGAAGCTTTCTTT | CASSLLYGGTNTEAFF
TRBJ2-1 | - | TRBV27 | TRBD1 | TGTGCCAGCAGTTTAAGGGGGCAGGTAGAGCAGTTCTTC | CASSLRGQVEQFF
TRBJ2-5 | - | TRBV5-1 | - | TGCGCCAGCAGCCCAGAGACAAGGTTGGAGGGAGAGACCCAGTACTTC | CASSPETRLEGETQYF
TRBJ2-2 | - | TRBV15 | - | TGTGCCACCAGCAGAGCCTCGGGGGTTGGTACCGGGGAGCTGTTTTTT | CATSRASGVGTGELFF
TRBJ1-2 | - | TRBV4-1 | - | TGCGCCAGCAGCCAGGGGGGGCAGATCGATAACTATGGCTACACCTTC | CASSQGGQIDNYGYTF
TRBJ2-5 | - | TRBV5-1 | - | TGCGCCAGCAGCTTCTTGGGATTCGAAGAGACCCAGTACTTC | CASSFLGFEETQYF
TRBJ2-3 | few | TRBV5-5 | TRBD2 | TGTGCCAGCAGCTTGGGACTAGCGGGAAGCACAGATACGCAGTATTTT | CASSLGLAGSTDTQYF
TRBJ2-7 | - | TRBV29-1 | - | TGCAGCGTTTGGGTTTCTCCTCTCTACGAGCAGTACTTC | CSVWVSPLYEQYF
TRBJ2-7 | - | TRBV5-1 | TRBD2 | TGCGCCAGCAGCCGGACGAGCGGGAGTGGGACCTACGAGCAGTACTTC | CASSRTSGSGTYEQYF
TRBJ2-7 | - | TRBV2 | TRBD1 | TGTGCCAGCAGTACGGGACAGGCCATCGAGCAGTACTTC | CASSTGQAIEQYF
TRBJ2-1 | - | TRBV6-1 | TRBD2 | TGTGCCAGCAGTGAACTTAGCGGGAGGGCCTACAATGAGCAGTTCTTC | CASSELSGRAYNEQFF
TRBJ2-5 | - | TRBV28 | - | TGTGCCAGCACCCTCCCCGTCGGGGACGAAGAGACCCAGTACTTC | CASTLPVGDEETQYF
TRBJ2-7 | - | TRBV20-1 | TRBD2 | TGCAGTGCAGCGGGAGCCTACGAGCAGTACTTC | CSAAGAYEQYF
TRBJ2-3 | - | TRBV7-3 | TRBD2 | TGTGCCAGCAGCTTAAAGGCGGGAGGCCGCACAGATACGCAGTATTTT | CASSLKAGGRTDTQYF
TRBJ2-7 | - | TRBV9 | TRBD1 | TGTGCCAGCAGCCCAACCTTTAGGGCGACAGGGCCCGAGCAGTACTTC | CASSPTFRATGPEQYF
TRBJ2-1 | - | TRBV4-3 | - | TGCGCCAGCAGCCAGGCCGAACCGGGCCTTAGAAGGTACAATGAGCAGTTCTTC | CASSQAEPGLRRYNEQFF
TRBJ2-5 | - | TRBV5-1 | TRBD2 | TGCGCCAGCAGGAACGAGGCCGCGGGAGTGGAGACCCAGTACTTC | CASRNEAAGVETQYF
TRBJ2-1 | - | TRBV7-2 | TRBD2 | TGTGCCAGCAGCGCGGGAGCGGGAGGGCCCAATGAGCAGTTCTTC | CASSAGAGGPNEQFF
TRBJ2-3 | - | TRBV29-1 | - | TGCAGCGTTGATCGGCAGGGGTCCACAGATACGCAGTATTTT | CSVDRQGSTDTQYF
TRBJ2-3 | once | TRBV5-1 | - | TGCGCCAGCAGCCAGGAGCAGGGCACAGATACGCAGTATTTT | CASSQEQGTDTQYF
TRBJ1-2 | - | TRBV18 | - | TGTGCCAGCTCACCAACCGTCCGGGAGCTCTATGGCTACACCTTC | CASSPTVRELYGYTF
TRBJ2-2 | - | TRBV19 | - | TGTGCCAGTAGTAGTTCTAGCGTAGCCCACCGGGAGCTGTTTTTT | CASSSSSVAHRELFF